One sample yielded the 10 T cell receptor beta chains listed below, sequenced in a study of shared clonotypes between healthy human individuals. Assay used: immunoSEQ multiplex PCR; TCRdb lists only in-frame clones, some missing. The sample lists 1,400,000 or so clones, 98% occurring once. Specimen: naive CD4+ T cells sorted from blood. The subset here: CD45RA+ positively selected. These receptors all come from a man between 25 and 39 years old in good health.

This rearrangement joins TRBV9 to TRBJ1-2, with D tentatively TRBD1 (5 bases). There are 15 residues in the CDR3. In germline, CDR1 is SGDLS, CDR2 YYNGEE. The V gene lost 0 bases and the J gene lost 6 bases, with 15 bases spanning the gap. CDR3 in amino acids: CASSVVEGRGDGYTF. The CDR3 DNA follows: TGTGCCAGCAGCGTAGTTGAGGGGAGAGGAGATGGCTACACCTTC.

This chain uses TRBV7-2 with TRBJ1-4; D is undetermined. The CDR3 has 16 amino acids. Per germline, CDR1 SGHTA and CDR2 FQGNSA. The V gene lost 1 base and the J gene lost 7 bases, with 16 bases spanning the gap. CDR3 DNA: TGTGCCAGCAGCTTAGGGATCGGACGAAGTTTTGAAAAACTGTTTTTT. Translation: CASSLGIGRSFEKLFF.

The genes are TRBV19 and TRBJ1-5; perhaps TRBD1 as D (5 bases). The CDR3 has 13 amino acids. The V end lost 5 bases, the J end lost 7 bases, and 12 bases lay between the germline ends. Per germline, CDR1 LNHDA and CDR2 SQIVND (reference sequence). The CDR3 loop reads CASSQGVVQPQHF. CDR3 coding DNA: TGTGCCAGTAGTCAGGGAGTAGTGCAGCCCCAGCATTTT.

Notes on this clone: This sample also contains other DNA sequences that code for the same CDR3. The chain is built from TRBV20-1 and TRBJ1-2; D remains unclear. The CDR3 has 11 amino acids. V dropped 3 bases and J dropped 4 bases, with 6 bases sitting between them. Per germline, CDR1 DFQATT and CDR2 SNEGSKA (reference sequence). CDR3 nucleotide sequence: TGCAGTGCTAGGTTAGTCTATGGCTACACCTTC. Translation: CSARLVYGYTF.

The rearrangement links TRBV6-1 to TRBJ2-7, with D possibly matching TRBD2 (6 bases). V dropped 2 bases and J dropped 3 bases, with 17 bases sitting between them. The CDR3 has 16 residues. Per germline, CDR1 MNHNS and CDR2 SASEGT. CDR3 in amino acids: CASSENIEAGSYEQYF. The CDR3 DNA sequence: TGTGCCAGCAGTGAAAATATTGAGGCGGGGAGCTACGAGCAGTACTTC.

Notes on this clone: The sample carries other DNA sequences with the same CDR3. The chain's CDR3 is CASSFSTSGRYNEQFF. The DNA for the CDR3 is TGTGCCAGCAGTTTCAGTACTAGCGGACGGTACAATGAGCAGTTCTTC. The V and J genes are TRBV28 and TRBJ2-1; 8 positions match TRBD2. The V gene's germline CDR1 is MDHEN and CDR2 SYDVKM. After removal of 3 bases from V and 4 bases from J, the junction contained 8 bases not matched to a gene. This CDR3 region has 16 residues.

The chain is built from TRBV2 and TRBJ1-1; the D is unclear. The length of the CDR3 is 13 residues. Trimming took 10 bases from V and 4 from J, leaving 16 bases between them. Germline V gives CDR1 SNHLY, CDR2 FYNNEI. The CDR3 region has the DNA TGTGCCACCAGACTCAGAACACGCACTGAAGCTTTCTTT. Translation gives CATRLRTRTEAFF. Complete variable domain (other parts from reference TRBV2 and TRBJ1-1): EPEVTQTPSHQVTQMGQEVILRCVPISNHLYFYWYRQILGQKVEFLVSFYNNEISEKSEIFDDQFSVERPDGSNFTLKIRSTKLEDSAMYFCATRLRTRTEAFFGQGTRLTVV.

The chain uses TRBV5-4 and TRBJ2-1, with a weak D call TRBD1 (5 bases). Germline CDR1 is SGHNT and CDR2 is YYREEE (reference sequence). Deletions cut 4 bases from V and 12 bases from J, with 17 bases between. The CDR3 consists of 13 residues. The CDR3 sequence: CASSGRQSERQFF. In nucleotides, the CDR3 is TGTGCCAGCAGCGGAAGACAGTCGGAACGGCAGTTCTTC.

This chain connects TRBV28 to TRBJ2-6; tentative D call: TRBD1 (6 bases). Trimming pared 5 bases from V and 0 bases from J, leaving 14 bases between. This CDR3 comprises 17 residues. The germline gives CDR1 MDHEN, CDR2 SYDVKM. Here the CDR3 reads CASSPGTGFSGANVLTF. The CDR3 coding sequence is TGTGCCAGCAGTCCCGGAACAGGGTTCTCTGGGGCCAACGTCCTGACTTTC.

The CDR3 DNA sequence: TGTGCCAGCTCACCTTCTACTACTACTAACGAGCAGTACTTC. Its translation is CASSPSTTTNEQYF. V is TRBV18 and J is TRBJ2-7; D call uncertain. The germline V and J ends were trimmed by 3 bases and 5 bases, with 14 bases remaining between them. CDR1 KGHSH and CDR2 LQKENI come from the germline V gene. The CDR3 sequence is 14 residues long.